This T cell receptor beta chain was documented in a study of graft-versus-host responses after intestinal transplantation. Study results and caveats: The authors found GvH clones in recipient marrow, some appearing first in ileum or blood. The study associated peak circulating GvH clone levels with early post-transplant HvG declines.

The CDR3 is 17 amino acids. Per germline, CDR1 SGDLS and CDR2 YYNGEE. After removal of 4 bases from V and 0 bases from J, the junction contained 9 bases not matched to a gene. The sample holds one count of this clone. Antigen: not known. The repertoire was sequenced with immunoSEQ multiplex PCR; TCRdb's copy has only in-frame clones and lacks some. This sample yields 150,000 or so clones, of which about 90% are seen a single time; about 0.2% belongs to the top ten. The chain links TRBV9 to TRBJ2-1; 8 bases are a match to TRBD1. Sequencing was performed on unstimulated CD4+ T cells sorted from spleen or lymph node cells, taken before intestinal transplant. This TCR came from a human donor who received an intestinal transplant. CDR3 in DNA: TGTGCCAGCAGCCCCCGGGGACAGGCGAGCTCCTACAATGAGCAGTTCTTC. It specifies CASSPRGQASSYNEQFF.